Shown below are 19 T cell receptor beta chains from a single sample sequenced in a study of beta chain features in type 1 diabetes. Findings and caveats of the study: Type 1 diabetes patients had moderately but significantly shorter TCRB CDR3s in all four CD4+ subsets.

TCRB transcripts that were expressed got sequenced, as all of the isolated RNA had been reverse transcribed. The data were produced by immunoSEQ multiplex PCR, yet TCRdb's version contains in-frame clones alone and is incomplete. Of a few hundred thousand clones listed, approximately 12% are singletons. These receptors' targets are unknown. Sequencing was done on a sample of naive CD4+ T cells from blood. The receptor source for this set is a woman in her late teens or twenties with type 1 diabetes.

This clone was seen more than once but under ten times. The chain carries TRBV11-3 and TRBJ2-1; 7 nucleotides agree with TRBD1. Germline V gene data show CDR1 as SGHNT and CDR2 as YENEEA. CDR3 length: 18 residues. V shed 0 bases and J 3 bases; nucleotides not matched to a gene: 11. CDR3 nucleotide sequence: TGTGCCAGCAGCTTAGATCAGTCGGGGACAGTCAGCTACAATGAGCAGTTCTTC. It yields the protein CASSLDQSGTVSYNEQFF.

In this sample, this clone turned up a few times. Here the CDR3 reads CASSLWADYEQYF. The CDR3 nucleotides are TGTGCCAGCAGCCTCTGGGCCGACTACGAGCAGTACTTC. This sequence joins TRBV21-1 and TRBJ2-7; the table gives TRBD1 as D, unverified against the DNA. TRBV21-1 is deemed a pseudogene. The CDR3 covers 13 residues.

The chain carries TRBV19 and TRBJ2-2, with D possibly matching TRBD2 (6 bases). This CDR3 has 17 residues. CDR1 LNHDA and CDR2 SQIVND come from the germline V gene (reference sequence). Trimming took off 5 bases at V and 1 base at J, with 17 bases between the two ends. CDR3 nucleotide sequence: TGTGCCAGTAGTCCCCTTCGGGGAGGAAAGAACACCGGGGAGCTGTTTTTT. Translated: CASSPLRGGKNTGELFF.

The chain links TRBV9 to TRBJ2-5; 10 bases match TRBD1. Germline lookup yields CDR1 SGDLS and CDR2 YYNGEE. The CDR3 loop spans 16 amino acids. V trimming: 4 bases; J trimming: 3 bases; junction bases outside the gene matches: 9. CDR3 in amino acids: CASSIYPGQGKETQYF. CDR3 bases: TGTGCCAGCAGCATCTACCCGGGACAGGGGAAAGAGACCCAGTACTTC.

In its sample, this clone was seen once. CDR3 nucleotide sequence: TGTGCCAGCAGCTCTCCTAGTCAGGGGAATGAGCAGTTCTTC. Translating gives CASSSPSQGNEQFF. V gene TRBV7-6 combines with J gene TRBJ2-1, with a weak D call TRBD1 (6 bases). The CDR3 has 14 amino acids. CDR1 is SGHVS, CDR2 FNYEAQ, per germline. The germline V and J ends were trimmed by 4 bases and 7 bases, with 14 bases remaining between them. Combining the CDR3 with reference TRBV7-6 and TRBJ2-1 gives the whole variable domain GAGVSQSPRYKVTKRGQDVALRCDPISGHVSLYWYRQALGQGPEFLTYFNYEAQQDKSGLPNDRFSAERPEGSISTLTIQRTEQRDSAMYRCASSSPSQGNEQFFGPGTRLTVL.

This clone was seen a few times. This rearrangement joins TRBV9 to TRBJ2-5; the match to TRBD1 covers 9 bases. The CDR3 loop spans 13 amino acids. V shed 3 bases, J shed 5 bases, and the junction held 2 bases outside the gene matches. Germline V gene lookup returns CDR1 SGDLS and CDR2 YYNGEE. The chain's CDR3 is CASSAGQGETQYF. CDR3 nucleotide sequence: TGTGCCAGCAGCGCAGGACAGGGGGAGACCCAGTACTTC.

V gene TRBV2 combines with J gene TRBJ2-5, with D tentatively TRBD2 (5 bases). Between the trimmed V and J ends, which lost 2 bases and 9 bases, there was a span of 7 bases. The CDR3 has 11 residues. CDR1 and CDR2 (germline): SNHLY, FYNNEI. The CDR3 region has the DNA TGTGCCAGCAGTGAACGGGAACCCCAGTACTTC. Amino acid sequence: CASSEREPQYF.

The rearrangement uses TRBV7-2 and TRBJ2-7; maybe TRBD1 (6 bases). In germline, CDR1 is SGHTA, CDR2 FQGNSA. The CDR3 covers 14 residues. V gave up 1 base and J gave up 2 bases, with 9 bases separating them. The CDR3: CASSLEWTAYEQYF. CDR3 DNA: TGTGCCAGCAGCTTAGAGTGGACAGCCTACGAGCAGTACTTC.

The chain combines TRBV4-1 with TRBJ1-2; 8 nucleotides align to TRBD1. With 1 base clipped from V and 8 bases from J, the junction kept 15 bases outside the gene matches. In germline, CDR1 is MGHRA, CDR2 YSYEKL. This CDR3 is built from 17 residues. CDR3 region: CASSQVVLGGGQGGYTF. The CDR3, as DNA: TGCGCCAGCAGCCAAGTAGTATTAGGGGGAGGACAGGGAGGCTACACCTTC.

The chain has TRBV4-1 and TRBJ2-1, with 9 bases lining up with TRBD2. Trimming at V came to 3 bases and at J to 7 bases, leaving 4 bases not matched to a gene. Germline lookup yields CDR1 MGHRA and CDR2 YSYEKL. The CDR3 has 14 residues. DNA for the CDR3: TGCGCCAGCAGCCACGGACTAGCGAGGAATGAGCAGTTCTTC. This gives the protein CASSHGLARNEQFF.

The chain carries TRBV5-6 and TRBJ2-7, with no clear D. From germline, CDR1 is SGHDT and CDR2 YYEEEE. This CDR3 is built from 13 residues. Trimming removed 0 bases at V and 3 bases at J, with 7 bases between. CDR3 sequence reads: CASSLGTGYEQYF. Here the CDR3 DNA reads TGTGCCAGCAGCTTGGGTACCGGCTACGAGCAGTACTTC.

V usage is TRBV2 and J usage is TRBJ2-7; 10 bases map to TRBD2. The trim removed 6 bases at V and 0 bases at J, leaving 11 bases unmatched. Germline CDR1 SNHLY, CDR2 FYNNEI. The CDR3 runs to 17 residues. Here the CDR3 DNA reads TGTGCCAGCAGGGCTGGGAGCGGGAGGGGTAGCTCCTACGAGCAGTACTTC. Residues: CASRAGSGRGSSYEQYF.

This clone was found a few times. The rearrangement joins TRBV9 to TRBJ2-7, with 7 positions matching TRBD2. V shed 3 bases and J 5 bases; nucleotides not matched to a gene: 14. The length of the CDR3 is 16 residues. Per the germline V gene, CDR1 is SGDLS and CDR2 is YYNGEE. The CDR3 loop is CASSAWSSGALNEQYF. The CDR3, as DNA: TGTGCCAGCAGCGCATGGTCTAGCGGAGCCCTCAACGAGCAGTACTTC.

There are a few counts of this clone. The CDR3 nucleotides read TGTGCCAGCAGCTTTAGACTAGCGGGAGACACAGATACGCAGTATTTT. Translating gives CASSFRLAGDTDTQYF. The chain employs TRBV28 and TRBJ2-3, with 12 bases aligning to TRBD2. The V and J ends lost 6 bases and 2 bases, in that order; junction bases with no gene match: 6. The V gene's germline CDR1 is MDHEN and CDR2 SYDVKM. The CDR3 consists of 16 residues. The variable domain in full, completed from reference TRBV28 and TRBJ2-3, reads DVKVTQSSRYLVKRTGEKVFLECVQDMDHENMFWYRQDPGLGLRLIYFSYDVKMKEKGDIPEGYSVSREKKERFSLILESASTNQTSMYLCASSFRLAGDTDTQYFGPGTRLTVL.

The CDR3 reads CASRGTSSGTSNEQFF. The CDR3 DNA reads TGTGCCAGCAGGGGGACTAGTAGCGGGACCAGCAATGAGCAGTTCTTC. V is TRBV25-1 and J is TRBJ2-1; TRBD2 matches at 8 bases. Losses at the gene ends were 6 bases for V and 6 bases for J; bases not matched to a gene: 13. Germline V CDR1 and CDR2: MGHDK, SYGVNS. The CDR3 sequence is 16 residues long.

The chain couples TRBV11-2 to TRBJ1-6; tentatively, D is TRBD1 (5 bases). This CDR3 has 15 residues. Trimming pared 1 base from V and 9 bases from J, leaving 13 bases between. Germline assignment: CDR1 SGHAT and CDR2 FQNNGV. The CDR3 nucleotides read TGTGCCAGCAGCTTAGTGGGGGGGTTTTCTTCACCCCTCCACTTT. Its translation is CASSLVGGFSSPLHF.

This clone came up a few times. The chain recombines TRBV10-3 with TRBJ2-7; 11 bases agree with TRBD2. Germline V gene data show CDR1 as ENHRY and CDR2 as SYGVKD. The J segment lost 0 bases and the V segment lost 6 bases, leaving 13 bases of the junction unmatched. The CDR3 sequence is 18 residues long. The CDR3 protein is CAIRTNPQTSGISYEQYF. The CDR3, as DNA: TGTGCCATCAGGACCAACCCCCAGACTAGCGGGATCTCCTACGAGCAGTACTTC.

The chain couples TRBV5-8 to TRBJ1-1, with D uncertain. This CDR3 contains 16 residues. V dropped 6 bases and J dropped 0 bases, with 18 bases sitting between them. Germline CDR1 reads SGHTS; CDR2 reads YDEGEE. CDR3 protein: CASTRPGLGMNTEAFF. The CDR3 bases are TGTGCCAGCACCCGACCCGGACTGGGTATGAACACTGAAGCTTTCTTT.

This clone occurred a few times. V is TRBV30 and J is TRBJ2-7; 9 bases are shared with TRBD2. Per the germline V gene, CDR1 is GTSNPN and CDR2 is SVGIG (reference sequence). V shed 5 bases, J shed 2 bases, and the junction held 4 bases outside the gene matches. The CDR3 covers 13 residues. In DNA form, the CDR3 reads TGTGCCTGGTGGGCGGGAGGGGCCTACGAGCAGTACTTC. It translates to CAWWAGGAYEQYF.